The 21 T cell receptor beta chains presented below share a single source sample, sequenced in a study of T cells in Graves' hyperthyroidism and ophthalmopathy. Authors of the study amplified TCR beta CDR3 regions from RNA transcripts. First-round RT-PCR targeting the TCR CDR3 was performed with the HTBI primer set. Each CDR3 protein is one row after TCRdb ran MiXCR on the multiplex PCR reads. The data hold about 300,000 distinct CDR3 sequences, with about an eighth observed a single time. Input material: blood. Source of these receptors: a middle-aged woman with Graves' hyperthyroidism.

This clonotype was seen at least ten times. The rearrangement joins TRBV3-1 to TRBJ2-7, with D maybe TRBD1 (5 bases). The germline V and J ends were trimmed by 1 base and 2 bases, with 12 bases remaining between them. CDR3 length equals 15 residues. Germline lookup yields CDR1 LGHDT and CDR2 YNNKEL (reference sequence). CDR3 sequence (DNA): TGTGCCAGCAGCCAAGTAGCAGGGCGCACCTACGAGCAGTACTTC. This encodes CASSQVAGRTYEQYF.

In this sample, this clonotype turned up many times. The chain links TRBV24-1 to TRBJ2-1, with D possibly TRBD1 on 6 matching bases. CDR1 and CDR2 (germline): KGHDR, SFDVKD. This CDR3 spans 13 amino acids. Trimming removed 9 bases from V and 4 bases from J, with 12 bases in between. The DNA of the CDR3 is TGTGCCACCTCGGACAGTTATTACAATGAGCAGTTCTTC. Translated, it gives CATSDSYYNEQFF.

This clonotype was seen at least ten times. The chain has TRBV28 and TRBJ2-5; TRBD1 aligns across 8 bases. The germline V gene encodes CDR1 MDHEN and CDR2 SYDVKM. The V segment lost 10 bases and the J segment 4 bases; nucleotides outside the gene matches: 11. The length of the CDR3 is 14 residues. CDR3 residues: CATKLGQVVETQYF. CDR3 DNA: TGTGCCACAAAATTGGGACAGGTGGTAGAGACCCAGTACTTC.

This clonotype was seen ten or more times. This sequence joins TRBV20-1 and TRBJ2-3; D uncertain. V lost 3 bases and J lost 8, with 6 bases in between. The germline V gene has CDR1 DFQATT and CDR2 SNEGSKA (reference sequence). CDR3 length: 10 residues. The CDR3 region is CSARVLTQYF. In nucleotides, the CDR3 is TGCAGTGCTAGGGTCCTTACGCAGTATTTT.

This clonotype occurred a few times. The chain carries TRBV30 and TRBJ1-2; 8 positions match TRBD1. In germline, CDR1 is GTSNPN, CDR2 SVGIG (reference sequence). The CDR3 sequence is 15 residues long. V lost 3 bases to trimming and J lost 2 bases; unmatched junction nucleotides: 8. CDR3 residues: CAWRRTGGPNYGYTF. The CDR3 DNA is TGTGCCTGGAGGCGCACAGGGGGGCCCAACTATGGCTACACCTTC. The full variable domain, completed using reference TRBV30 and TRBJ1-2, is SQTIHQWPATLVQPVGSPLSLECTVEGTSNPNLYWYRQAAGRGLQLLFYSVGIGQISSEVPQNLSASRPQDRQFILSSKKLLLSDSGFYLCAWRRTGGPNYGYTFGSGTRLTVV.

This clonotype has more than one count but fewer than ten. The chain is built from TRBV5-6 and TRBJ1-1, with 8 bases aligning to TRBD1. The CDR3 covers 15 residues. After removal of 4 bases from V and 2 bases from J, the junction contained 7 bases not matched to a gene. The germline V gene has CDR1 SGHDT and CDR2 YYEEEE. CDR3 DNA: TGTGCCAGCAGCCAAAGGCAGGGGGCCAACACTGAAGCTTTCTTT. Its protein product is CASSQRQGANTEAFF.

This clonotype was picked up many times. The rearrangement links TRBV6-5 to TRBJ1-2; D remains unclear. Trimming took 2 bases from V and 4 from J, leaving 14 bases between them. The CDR3 is 15 residues long. Germline values: CDR1 MNHEY, CDR2 SVGAGI. The CDR3 loop reads CASSYTRTFAYGYTF. CDR3 sequence (DNA): TGTGCCAGCAGTTACACTAGGACGTTCGCCTATGGCTACACCTTC.

This clonotype was recorded many times. V and J are TRBV20-1 and TRBJ1-2; D is undetermined. CDR1 is DFQATT and CDR2 is SNEGSKA in the germline V gene (reference sequence). The length of the CDR3 is 14 residues. V was pared by 2 bases and J by 2 bases, with 12 bases between. CDR3 sequence reads: CSARQDRTNYGYTF. DNA of the CDR3: TGCAGTGCTAGACAGGACCGGACCAACTATGGCTACACCTTC.

Comments on this clonotype: A much larger clonotype is one base distant, so this may be a read error. The chain employs TRBV7-9 and TRBJ1-1; no reliable D call. Germline loops: CDR1 SEHNR, CDR2 FQNEAQ (reference sequence). CDR3 length equals 16 residues. V gave up 2 bases and J gave up 6 bases, with 19 bases separating them. The CDR3 sequence: CASSLLSGGSDAEAFF. The CDR3 coding sequence is TGTGCCAGCAGCTTATTATCTGGCGGCAGTGATGCTGAAGCTTTCTTT. Looking up the rest from reference TRBV7-9 and TRBJ1-1 gives the full variable domain: DTGVSQNPRHKITKRGQNVTFRCDPISEHNRLYWYRQTLGQGPEFLTYFQNEAQLEKSRLLSDRFSAERPKGSFSTLEIQRTEQGDSAMYLCASSLLSGGSDAEAFFGQGTRLTVV.

This clonotype was recorded many times. The chain recombines TRBV13 with TRBJ1-1, with D possibly matching TRBD1 (5 bases). Germline loops: CDR1 PRHDT, CDR2 FYEKMQ (reference sequence). The CDR3 extends over 14 amino acids. The ends were cut back, 5 bases at V and 1 base at J, with 11 bases in the middle. The CDR3 region is CASSLLQENTEAFF. In DNA, the CDR3 is TGTGCCAGCAGCCTATTACAGGAGAACACTGAAGCTTTCTTT. Full variable domain (missing parts from reference TRBV13 and TRBJ1-1): AAGVIQSPRHLIKEKRETATLKCYPIPRHDTVYWYQQGPGQDPQFLISFYEKMQSDKGSIPDRFSAQQFSDYHSELNMSSLELGDSALYFCASSLLQENTEAFFGQGTRLTVV.

The table lists this clonotype with a few counts. The chain uses TRBV9 and TRBJ2-2; TRBD2 matches at 8 bases. The CDR3 covers 18 residues. After removal of 4 bases from V and 6 bases from J, the junction contained 17 bases not matched to a gene. Germline-derived CDR1 and CDR2 are SGDLS and YYNGEE. CDR3 DNA sequence: TGTGCCAGCAGCTCGGGTGGTTGGCGGGAGGAAGGACCCGGGGAGCTGTTTTTT. The encoded protein is CASSSGGWREEGPGELFF.

This clonotype has more than one count but fewer than ten. This sequence joins TRBV27 and TRBJ1-2; 11 bases are a match to TRBD1. V was pared by 9 bases and J by 2 bases, with 5 bases of the junction left unmatched. The germline V gene has CDR1 MNHEY and CDR2 SMNVEV (reference sequence). The CDR3 runs to 14 residues. CDR3 in DNA: TGTGCCAGTCCCGGGACAGGGGGGAACTATGGCTACACCTTC. Translated: CASPGTGGNYGYTF.

This clonotype was seen only a few times. This chain joins TRBV24-1 and TRBJ2-2; TRBD1 agrees at 10 bases. The CDR3 loop spans 16 amino acids. V trimming: 4 bases; J trimming: 5 bases; junction bases outside the gene matches: 6. Germline assignment: CDR1 KGHDR and CDR2 SFDVKD. The CDR3 loop reads CATSDPRQGATGELFF. In DNA, the CDR3 is TGTGCCACCAGTGACCCCCGACAGGGGGCAACCGGGGAGCTGTTTTTT.

This clonotype occurred many times. This rearrangement joins TRBV2 to TRBJ2-2; TRBD2 agrees at 14 bases. CDR1 is SNHLY and CDR2 is FYNNEI in the germline V gene. This CDR3 is 16 amino acids long. The J segment lost 1 base and the V segment lost 6 bases, leaving 1 base of the junction unmatched. CDR3 in amino acids: CASRGTSGGNTGELFF. DNA for the CDR3: TGTGCCAGCAGAGGGACTAGCGGGGGGAACACCGGGGAGCTGTTTTTT. Supplemented by reference TRBV2 and TRBJ2-2, the full variable domain reads EPEVTQTPSHQVTQMGQEVILRCVPISNHLYFYWYRQILGQKVEFLVSFYNNEISEKSEIFDDQFSVERPDGSNFTLKIRSTKLEDSAMYFCASRGTSGGNTGELFFGEGSRLTVL.

The chain has TRBV11-2 and TRBJ2-1; TRBD2 agrees at 9 bases. V gave up 7 bases and J gave up 3 bases; unmatched junction bases: 10. CDR3 size: 16 residues. From germline, CDR1 is SGHAT and CDR2 FQNNGV. The CDR3: CASTPVGGRDYNEQFF. In nucleotides, the CDR3 is TGTGCCAGCACCCCAGTGGGCGGGAGGGACTACAATGAGCAGTTCTTC.

The rearrangement uses TRBV18 and TRBJ2-1, with TRBD1 matching over 9 bases. With V trimmed by 5 bases and J by 9 bases, 5 bases remained unmatched. The CDR3 consists of 13 residues. The germline V gene encodes CDR1 KGHSH and CDR2 LQKENI. The CDR3 is CASSETGGSEQFF. CDR3 bases: TGTGCCAGCTCAGAAACAGGGGGCAGTGAGCAGTTCTTC.

This clonotype was seen many times. The rearrangement links TRBV12-3 or TRBV12-4 to TRBJ2-7; 10 nucleotides match TRBD2. The CDR3 sequence is 16 residues long. J gave up 2 bases and V 3 bases, and 7 bases lay outside the gene matches. CDR3 loop: CASSFGASGRTYEQYF. For the CDR3, the DNA is TGTGCCAGCAGTTTCGGGGCTAGCGGGAGAACCTACGAGCAGTACTTC.

In this sample, this clonotype turned up many times. The gene calls are TRBV11-2 and TRBJ1-5; D is perhaps TRBD1 (6 bases). Germline CDR1 reads SGHAT; CDR2 reads FQNNGV. The CDR3 is 13 residues long. V dropped 3 bases and J dropped 7 bases, with 10 bases sitting between them. CDR3 coding DNA: TGTGCCAGCAGCTTGACGGGGGGCCAGCCCCAGCATTTT. Amino acid sequence: CASSLTGGQPQHF.

This clonotype was detected many times. V is TRBV6-1 and J is TRBJ1-3; 7 nucleotides agree with TRBD1. There are 14 residues in the CDR3. Germline trimming cut 5 bases from V and 4 bases from J; bases unmatched to any gene: 5. Germline V lookup: CDR1 MNHNS, CDR2 SASEGT. The CDR3: CASSRRGLGNTIYF. DNA of the CDR3: TGTGCCAGCAGTCGAAGGGGGCTCGGAAACACCATATATTTT.

The chain recombines TRBV7-9 with TRBJ1-4, with TRBD1 as a possible D gene (6 bases). The CDR3 consists of 15 residues. Looked up from germline, CDR1 is SEHNR and CDR2 is FQNEAQ (reference sequence). Trimming left V 1 base short and J 10 bases short, with 16 bases between. The CDR3 reads CASSLGGPRGGKLFF. Here the CDR3 DNA reads TGTGCCAGCAGCTTAGGGGGGCCCCGAGGCGGAAAACTGTTTTTT.

The V and J genes are TRBV7-9 and TRBJ1-3, with unresolved D. V dropped 5 bases and J dropped 0 bases, with 5 bases sitting between them. The CDR3 loop spans 13 amino acids. The V gene's germline CDR1 is SEHNR and CDR2 FQNEAQ (reference sequence). The CDR3 DNA reads TGTGCCAGCAGCGCGGGCTCTGGAAACACCATATATTTT. It specifies CASSAGSGNTIYF. Supplemented by reference TRBV7-9 and TRBJ1-3, the full variable domain reads DTGVSQNPRHKITKRGQNVTFRCDPISEHNRLYWYRQTLGQGPEFLTYFQNEAQLEKSRLLSDRFSAERPKGSFSTLEIQRTEQGDSAMYLCASSAGSGNTIYFGEGSWLTVV.